This TCR beta chain was identified in a study of blood T cell repertoires in COVID-19. Study summary: Material from acute and convalescent COVID-19 was sourced from the United States, Italy and Spain. The analysed material was cDNA or gDNA that came from T cells, B-cell-depleted T cells, or PBMCs.

Per the authors' pipeline: From reference gene primer amplification, estimates of nucleated cell counts were derived. Profiling relied on immunoSEQ multiplex PCR, and the TCRdb table lists in-frame clones only, not all of them. The V and J calls and clone size are taken from that table; D and trimming were inferred from the DNA. This table holds about 180,000 clones, about four fifths found once. The receptor's source is a woman aged 70-85 years with acute or convalescent COVID-19. Sequencing was performed on peripheral blood.

The DNA of the CDR3 is TGCAGCGTACGGGACAGGGGGGCACACGAGCAGTACTTC. The encoded protein is CSVRDRGAHEQYF. The chain recombines TRBV29-1 with TRBJ2-7; 11 nucleotides align to TRBD1. Germline loops: CDR1 SQVTM, CDR2 ANQGSEA. The CDR3 loop spans 13 amino acids. V lost 6 bases and J lost 5; bases outside the gene matches: 6.